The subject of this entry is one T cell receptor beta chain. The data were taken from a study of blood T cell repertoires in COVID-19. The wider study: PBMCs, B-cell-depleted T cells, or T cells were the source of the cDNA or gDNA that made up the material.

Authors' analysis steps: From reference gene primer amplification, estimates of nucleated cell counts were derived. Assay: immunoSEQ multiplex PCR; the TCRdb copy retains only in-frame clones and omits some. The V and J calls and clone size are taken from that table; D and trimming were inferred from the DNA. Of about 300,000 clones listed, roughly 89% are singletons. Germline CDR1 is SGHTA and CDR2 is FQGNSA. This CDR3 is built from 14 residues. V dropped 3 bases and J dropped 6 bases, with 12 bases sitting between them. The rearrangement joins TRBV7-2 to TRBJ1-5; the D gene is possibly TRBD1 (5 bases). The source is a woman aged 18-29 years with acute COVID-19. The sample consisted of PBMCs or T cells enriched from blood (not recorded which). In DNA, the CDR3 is TGTGCCAGCAGCTTGGGCAGGGCGCCTCAGCCCCAGCATTTT. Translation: CASSLGRAPQPQHF.